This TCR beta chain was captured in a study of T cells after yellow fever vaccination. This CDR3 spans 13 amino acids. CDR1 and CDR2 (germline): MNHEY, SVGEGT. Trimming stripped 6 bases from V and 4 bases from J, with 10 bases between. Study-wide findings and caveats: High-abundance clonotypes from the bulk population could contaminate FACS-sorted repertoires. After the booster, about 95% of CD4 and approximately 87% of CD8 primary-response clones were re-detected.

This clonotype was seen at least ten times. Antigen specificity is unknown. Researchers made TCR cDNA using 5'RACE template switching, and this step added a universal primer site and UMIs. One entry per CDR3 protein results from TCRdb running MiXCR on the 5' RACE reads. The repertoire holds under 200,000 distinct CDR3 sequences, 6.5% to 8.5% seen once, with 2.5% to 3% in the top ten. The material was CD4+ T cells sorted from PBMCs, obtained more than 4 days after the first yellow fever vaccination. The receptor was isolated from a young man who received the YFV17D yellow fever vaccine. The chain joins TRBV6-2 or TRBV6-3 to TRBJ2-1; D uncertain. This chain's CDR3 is CASSLLLYNEQFF. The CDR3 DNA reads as TGTGCCAGCAGCCTCCTCCTATACAATGAGCAGTTCTTC.